These 10 T cell receptor beta chains share one sample of origin, sequenced in a study of cytomegalovirus exposure and HLA in healthy donors. Clones were read by immunoSEQ multiplex PCR, and TCRdb kept only the in-frame ones, dropping some. The sample consists of over 150,000 clones, roughly 89% of them appearing once. Sequenced: PBMCs. The receptors here all came from a woman under 30 in good health and CMV-seropositive.

The chain is built from TRBV7-9 and TRBJ2-3; D unresolved. Trimming shortened V by 5 bases and J by 1 base, and 13 bases separated the two germline ends. CDR1 is SEHNR and CDR2 is FQNEAQ in the germline V gene (reference sequence). CDR3 size: 15 residues. In nucleotides, the CDR3 is TGTGCCAGCAGCCCAGTTTTGGGCCGCACAGATACGCAGTATTTT. This encodes CASSPVLGRTDTQYF. Full variable domain (rest looked up from reference TRBV7-9 and TRBJ2-3): DTGVSQNPRHKITKRGQNVTFRCDPISEHNRLYWYRQTLGQGPEFLTYFQNEAQLEKSRLLSDRFSAERPKGSFSTLEIQRTEQGDSAMYLCASSPVLGRTDTQYFGPGTRLTVL.

The chain carries TRBV18 and TRBJ2-6; 8 nucleotides line up with TRBD1. The germline V gene has CDR1 KGHSH and CDR2 LQKENI. The CDR3 is made up of 16 amino acids. The J segment lost 2 bases and the V segment lost 4 bases, leaving 4 bases of the junction unmatched. The CDR3 nucleotides are TGTGCCAGCTCACGAACACAGGGGGCTGGGGCCAACGTCCTGACTTTC. Translation: CASSRTQGAGANVLTF.

The chain couples TRBV6-1 to TRBJ2-7; D is undetermined. The V and J ends lost 0 bases and 2 bases respectively, with 11 bases between them. Germline CDR1 reads MNHNS; CDR2 reads SASEGT. The CDR3 has 15 residues. This CDR3 is CASSEADSPTYEQYF. The CDR3 DNA reads as TGTGCCAGCAGTGAAGCCGACTCGCCCACCTACGAGCAGTACTTC.

The V call is TRBV10-2, the J call TRBJ2-7; tentative D call: TRBD1 (6 bases). The CDR3 totals 16 residues. V was clipped by 8 bases and J by 1 base, with 21 bases between them. The germline V gene encodes CDR1 WSHSY and CDR2 SAAADI. CDR3 nucleotides: TGCGCCAGCGGCACCTGGGCTGGGGGCTCTTCCTACGAGCAGTACTTC. Residues: CASGTWAGGSSYEQYF.

Written as DNA, the CDR3 is TGTGCCAGCAGCTTAGGGGAGCGGGATGAGCAGTTCTTC. Amino acids: CASSLGERDEQFF. V and J are TRBV13 and TRBJ2-1, with TRBD2 as a possible D gene (6 bases). Germline CDR1 PRHDT, CDR2 FYEKMQ (reference sequence). V gave up 0 bases and J gave up 8 bases, with 8 bases separating them. The CDR3 runs 13 residues.

This clone occurred once. The V call is TRBV27, the J call TRBJ2-5; maybe TRBD1 (5 bases). This CDR3 has 14 amino acids. Per the germline V gene, CDR1 is MNHEY and CDR2 is SMNVEV (reference sequence). Trimming took 2 bases from V and 5 from J, leaving 12 bases between them. The CDR3 protein is CASSLIWGQETQYF. CDR3 DNA sequence: TGTGCCAGCAGTTTAATTTGGGGCCAGGAGACCCAGTACTTC.

This chain uses TRBV5-4 with TRBJ2-7, with a tentative D call TRBD1 (5 bases). CDR1 SGHNT and CDR2 YYREEE come from the germline V gene (reference sequence). Trimming removed 3 bases from V and 2 bases from J, with 9 bases in between. The CDR3 length is 13 residues. The CDR3: CASSSQGTYEQYF. CDR3 bases: TGTGCCAGCAGCTCTCAGGGAACCTACGAGCAGTACTTC. Full variable domain (rest looked up from reference TRBV5-4 and TRBJ2-7): ETGVTQSPTHLIKTRGQQVTLRCSSQSGHNTVSWYQQALGQGPQFIFQYYREEENGRGNFPPRFSGLQFPNYSSELNVNALELDDSALYLCASSSQGTYEQYFGPGTRLTVT.

CDR3: CATSSRQGSNEQYF. The CDR3 nucleotides read TGTGCCACCAGCTCTCGACAGGGGTCGAATGAGCAGTACTTC. V usage is TRBV15 and J usage is TRBJ2-7, with 8 bases matching TRBD1. Germline V gene lookup returns CDR1 LNHNV and CDR2 YYDKDF (reference sequence). With 5 bases clipped from V and 7 bases from J, the junction kept 10 bases outside the gene matches. This CDR3 spans 14 amino acids.

V and J are TRBV6-5 and TRBJ2-2, with 7 bases fitting TRBD1. From germline, CDR1 is MNHEY and CDR2 SVGAGI. This CDR3 is 14 amino acids long. J lost 1 base, V lost 5 bases, and 1 base had no gene match. This chain's CDR3 is CASSQGENTGELFF. DNA for the CDR3: TGTGCCAGCAGTCAGGGGGAGAACACCGGGGAGCTGTTTTTT.

V and J are TRBV19 and TRBJ2-2; possible D gene TRBD1, 5 bases. This CDR3 has 14 amino acids. Germline CDR1 is LNHDA and CDR2 is SQIVND (reference sequence). V lost 4 bases and J lost 4, with 10 bases in between. CDR3 residues: CASSTQQGTGELFF. CDR3 nucleotides: TGTGCCAGTAGTACTCAGCAGGGCACCGGGGAGCTGTTTTTT.